The next 25 T cell receptor beta chains were all read from a single sample in a study of blood T cell repertoires in COVID-19. This table comes from immunoSEQ multiplex PCR, and its TCRdb copy is limited to in-frame clones, with some not included. The repertoire holds roughly 330,000 clones, with about 83% as singletons. Sequencing was carried out using peripheral blood. Receptors were obtained from a woman aged 50 to 60 with acute or convalescent COVID-19.

The DNA of the CDR3 is TGTGCCAGCAGCTTACCCGGCGGGGGCTACGAGCAGTACTTC. Translated, it gives CASSLPGGGYEQYF. The rearrangement links TRBV7-9 to TRBJ2-7, with 7 bases that match TRBD2. The CDR3 is 14 amino acids. Germline trimming cut 2 bases from V and 3 bases from J; bases unmatched to any gene: 4. Germline V gene data show CDR1 as SEHNR and CDR2 as FQNEAQ (reference sequence). The full variable domain, rest sourced from reference TRBV7-9 and TRBJ2-7, is DTGVSQNPRHKITKRGQNVTFRCDPISEHNRLYWYRQTLGQGPEFLTYFQNEAQLEKSRLLSDRFSAERPKGSFSTLEIQRTEQGDSAMYLCASSLPGGGYEQYFGPGTRLTVT.

The chain has TRBV3-1 (or the pseudogene TRBV3-2) and TRBJ1-1; possible D gene TRBD1, 5 bases. Germline CDR1 reads LGHDT; CDR2 reads YNNKEL (reference sequence). Trimming removed 1 base from V and 1 base from J, with 10 bases in between. CDR3 length equals 15 residues. CDR3 sequence: CASSQVSRGNTEAFF. DNA of the CDR3: TGTGCCAGCAGCCAAGTTAGTAGGGGGAACACTGAAGCTTTCTTT.

In its sample, this clone was seen once. This CDR3 is CASSLRTGDGNTIYF. CDR3 DNA sequence: TGTGCCAGCAGCTTGAGGACAGGAGATGGAAACACCATATATTTT. This sequence joins TRBV5-4 and TRBJ1-3, with TRBD1 matching over 7 bases. V lost 1 base, J lost 3 bases, and 4 bases stayed unmatched. CDR1 and CDR2 from the germline V gene are SGHNT and YYREEE (reference sequence). The CDR3 spans 15 residues.

The chain has TRBV11-2 and TRBJ1-2; D is unresolved. This CDR3 region has 14 residues. CDR1 and CDR2 from the germline V gene are SGHAT and FQNNGV. The V gene lost 3 bases and the J gene lost 3 bases, with 11 bases spanning the gap. Here the CDR3 reads CASSLPPGDYGYTF. The CDR3 DNA reads TGTGCCAGCAGCTTGCCCCCCGGGGACTATGGCTACACCTTC.

The chain carries TRBV5-1 and TRBJ2-3, with D perhaps TRBD2 (6 bases). The CDR3 has 13 residues. With 4 bases removed from V and 5 bases from J, the gap between germline ends came to 11 bases. Germline lookup yields CDR1 SGHRS and CDR2 YFSETQ. CDR3 sequence reads: CASSAGRLDTQYF. CDR3 coding DNA: TGCGCCAGCAGCGCGGGACGCTTAGATACGCAGTATTTT.

V and J are TRBV5-5 and TRBJ1-2; 8 nucleotides agree with TRBD1. The trim removed 3 bases at V and 5 bases at J, leaving 9 bases unmatched. The CDR3 has 15 residues. Germline V lookup: CDR1 SGHKS, CDR2 YYEKEE (reference sequence). The CDR3 DNA reads as TGTGCCAGCAGCTCCAAGGGAGGACAGGGTTATGGCTACACCTTC. As protein: CASSSKGGQGYGYTF.

This chain uses TRBV6-5 with TRBJ2-7, with D possibly TRBD2 on 6 matching bases. V was pared by 5 bases and J by 4 bases, with 18 bases between. Germline assignment: CDR1 MNHEY and CDR2 SVGAGI. The CDR3 length is 15 residues. The CDR3 nucleotides are TGTGCCAGCAGTCGACAACGGGGGACCCTTTACGAGCAGTACTTC. It yields the protein CASSRQRGTLYEQYF.

In this sample, this clone turned up many times. The chain couples TRBV5-1 to TRBJ2-2; possibly TRBD2 for D (6 bases). Trimming took off 5 bases at V and 3 bases at J, with 11 bases between the two ends. Germline CDR1 SGHRS, CDR2 YFSETQ. CDR3 length: 14 amino acids. CDR3 DNA sequence: TGCGCCAGCAGATGGGGGGAGGACACCGGGGAGCTGTTTTTT. Translating it yields CASRWGEDTGELFF.

The V call is TRBV7-2, the J call TRBJ2-3; D gene unclear. The CDR3 has 14 residues. V was shortened by 0 bases and J by 6 bases, with 10 bases between the two germline ends. The germline CDR1 and CDR2 sequences are SGHTA and FQGNSA. In DNA form, the CDR3 reads TGTGCCAGCAGCTTAGCGTTCTACCTTGATACGCAGTATTTT. It translates to CASSLAFYLDTQYF.

The chain combines TRBV5-1 with TRBJ1-1; possibly TRBD1 for D (6 bases). The V gene's germline CDR1 is SGHRS and CDR2 YFSETQ. The CDR3 runs to 13 residues. The V end was cut by 5 bases, the J end by 0 bases, with 8 bases between. The CDR3: CASRKGVNTEAFF. For the CDR3, the DNA is TGCGCCAGCAGAAAGGGGGTGAACACTGAAGCTTTCTTT.

CDR3 DNA: TGTGCCTGGAGCCTCGACAGGGAGGACGAGCAGTACTTC. Amino acid sequence: CAWSLDREDEQYF. The V and J genes are TRBV30 and TRBJ2-7, with a tentative D call TRBD1 (7 bases). The CDR3 consists of 13 residues. The V gene lost 3 bases and the J gene lost 5 bases, with 14 bases spanning the gap. The germline V gene encodes CDR1 GTSNPN and CDR2 SVGIG (reference sequence).

This clone was picked up one time. V usage is TRBV13 and J usage is TRBJ2-7, with TRBD2 matching 7 bases. The CDR3 runs 14 residues. J was trimmed by 5 bases and V by 4 bases; bases with no gene match: 8. Germline lookup yields CDR1 PRHDT and CDR2 FYEKMQ (reference sequence). The CDR3 sequence: CASSSRGGRDEQYF. Written as DNA, the CDR3 is TGTGCCAGCAGCTCCCGGGGCGGGAGAGACGAGCAGTACTTC.

The chain combines TRBV18 with TRBJ1-1, with unresolved D. Trimming stripped 0 bases from V and 4 bases from J, with 12 bases between. The germline CDR1 and CDR2 sequences are KGHSH and LQKENI. This CDR3 spans 15 amino acids. The CDR3 sequence: CASSPPGGQSTEAFF. CDR3 nucleotides: TGTGCCAGCTCACCACCGGGCGGGCAGTCCACTGAAGCTTTCTTT.

This sequence joins TRBV2 and TRBJ1-1; the match to TRBD1 covers 7 bases. Trimming removed 5 bases from V and 5 bases from J; junction bases left unmatched: 8. Germline loops: CDR1 SNHLY, CDR2 FYNNEI. The CDR3 runs to 14 residues. CDR3 in amino acids: CASSRDSGGTEAFF. DNA for the CDR3: TGTGCCAGCAGTAGGGACAGCGGAGGGACTGAAGCTTTCTTT.

This clone was observed once. The J gene is TRBJ2-3, the V gene TRBV5-1; 12 positions agree with TRBD2. V trimming: 5 bases; J trimming: 3 bases; junction bases outside the gene matches: 1. Germline V lookup: CDR1 SGHRS, CDR2 YFSETQ. The CDR3 contains 14 residues. CDR3: CASRTSGGTDTQYF. CDR3 nucleotides: TGCGCCAGCAGGACTAGCGGGGGTACAGATACGCAGTATTTT.

The genes are TRBV4-1 and TRBJ2-2, with a weak D call TRBD1 (6 bases). This CDR3 comprises 16 residues. V was cut by 4 bases and J by 0 bases, with 12 bases left in between. CDR1 and CDR2 (germline): MGHRA, YSYEKL. In nucleotides, the CDR3 is TGCGCCAGCAGCCTAGGGGGATACTCGAACACCGGGGAGCTGTTTTTT. Its protein is CASSLGGYSNTGELFF.

This clone was detected ten times or more. This rearrangement joins TRBV7-2 to TRBJ1-4, with D possibly matching TRBD1 (5 bases). V gave up 6 bases and J gave up 12 bases, with 17 bases separating them. From germline, CDR1 is SGHTA and CDR2 FQGNSA. This CDR3 has 13 residues. The DNA for the CDR3 is TGTGCCAGCAGTACGGGACGTCGGGGGGAACTGTTTTTT. This gives the protein CASSTGRRGELFF. The entire variable domain, with the rest obtained from reference TRBV7-2 and TRBJ1-4, is as follows: GAGVSQSPSNKVTEKGKDVELRCDPISGHTALYWYRQSLGQGLEFLIYFQGNSAPDKSGLPSDRFSAERTGGSVSTLTIQRTQQEDSAVYLCASSTGRRGELFFGSGTQLSVL.

This clone was counted between two and nine times. The V and J genes are TRBV7-9 and TRBJ1-1; 7 bases match TRBD1. The trim removed 5 bases at V and 0 bases at J, leaving 9 bases unmatched. Germline CDR1 SEHNR, CDR2 FQNEAQ (reference sequence). The CDR3 is made up of 16 amino acids. For the CDR3, the DNA is TGTGCCAGCAGCCCCTGGCGCGGGACAGTGAACACTGAAGCTTTCTTT. It specifies CASSPWRGTVNTEAFF. Together with reference TRBV7-9 and TRBJ1-1, the CDR3 gives the full variable domain: DTGVSQNPRHKITKRGQNVTFRCDPISEHNRLYWYRQTLGQGPEFLTYFQNEAQLEKSRLLSDRFSAERPKGSFSTLEIQRTEQGDSAMYLCASSPWRGTVNTEAFFGQGTRLTVV.

V usage is TRBV5-4 and J usage is TRBJ1-1; the D is unclear. V shed 7 bases and J shed 0 bases, with 13 bases lying between them. CDR1 and CDR2 (germline): SGHNT, YYREEE (reference sequence). The CDR3 loop spans 14 amino acids. Here the CDR3 DNA reads TGTGCCAGCGGGCAGGTGGCCATGAACACTGAAGCTTTCTTT. Amino acid sequence: CASGQVAMNTEAFF.

CDR3 DNA: TGTGCCAGCAATACGGGGGGGCCGCGGTCAGATACGCAGTATTTT. Its protein is CASNTGGPRSDTQYF. This chain links TRBV2 with TRBJ2-3, with 8 positions matching TRBD2. The CDR3 runs to 15 residues. Germline V gene data show CDR1 as SNHLY and CDR2 as FYNNEI. V was clipped by 7 bases and J by 4 bases; unmatched bases: 10.

This clone is a singleton in its sample. The chain uses TRBV27 and TRBJ1-1; TRBD1 might be the D (5 bases). CDR3 length: 14 residues. V shed 4 bases and J shed 4 bases, with 13 bases lying between them. The germline gives CDR1 MNHEY, CDR2 SMNVEV (reference sequence). The CDR3 DNA is TGTGCCAGCAGTTCTGCGGGGGAGGGCACTGAAGCTTTCTTT. Translating gives CASSSAGEGTEAFF.

This chain uses TRBV5-4 with TRBJ1-1, with 7 nucleotides matching TRBD1. The CDR3 is 17 amino acids. The germline V gene has CDR1 SGHNT and CDR2 YYREEE (reference sequence). V lost 4 bases and J lost 1; bases outside the gene matches: 13. The chain's CDR3 is CASSPPRGGDRNTEAFF. CDR3 DNA sequence: TGTGCCAGCAGCCCGCCCCGGGGGGGGGACAGGAACACTGAAGCTTTCTTT. The full variable domain, its missing parts supplied by reference TRBV5-4 and TRBJ1-1, is ETGVTQSPTHLIKTRGQQVTLRCSSQSGHNTVSWYQQALGQGPQFIFQYYREEENGRGNFPPRFSGLQFPNYSSELNVNALELDDSALYLCASSPPRGGDRNTEAFFGQGTRLTVV.

The rearrangement links TRBV5-5 to TRBJ2-5; weak D call: TRBD2 (6 bases). The ends were cut back, 0 bases at V and 5 bases at J, with 11 bases in the middle. Germline lookup yields CDR1 SGHKS and CDR2 YYEKEE (reference sequence). The CDR3 runs to 14 residues. The CDR3 nucleotides are TGTGCCAGCAGCTTGGCTGGGGCGGGGGAGACCCAGTACTTC. It specifies CASSLAGAGETQYF.

This chain joins TRBV21-1 and TRBJ1-3; the D segment call TRBD1 is taken from the table without a DNA check. TRBV21-1 is an annotated pseudogene. The CDR3 length is 14 residues. CDR3 sequence reads: CASSTDSSGNTIYF. The CDR3 DNA follows: TGTGCCAGCAGCACGGACAGCTCTGGAAACACCATATATTTT.

This chain joins TRBV6-5 and TRBJ1-5; D may be TRBD1 (6 bases). CDR1 and CDR2 from the germline V gene are MNHEY and SVGAGI. Deletions cut 6 bases from V and 9 bases from J, with 15 bases between. The CDR3 totals 13 residues. The CDR3 sequence is CASSPTGTWPQHF. CDR3 bases: TGTGCCAGCAGCCCGACAGGTACTTGGCCCCAGCATTTT.